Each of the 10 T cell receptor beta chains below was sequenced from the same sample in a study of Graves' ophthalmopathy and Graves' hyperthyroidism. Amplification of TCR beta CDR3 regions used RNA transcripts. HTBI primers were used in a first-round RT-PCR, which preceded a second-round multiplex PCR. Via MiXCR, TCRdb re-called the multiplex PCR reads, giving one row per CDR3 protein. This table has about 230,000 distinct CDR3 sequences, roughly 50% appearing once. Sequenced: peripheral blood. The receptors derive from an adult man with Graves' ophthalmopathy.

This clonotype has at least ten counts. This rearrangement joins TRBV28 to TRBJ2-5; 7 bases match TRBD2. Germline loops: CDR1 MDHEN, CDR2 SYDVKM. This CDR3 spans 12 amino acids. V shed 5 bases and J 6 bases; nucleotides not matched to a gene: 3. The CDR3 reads CASSPGGKTQYF. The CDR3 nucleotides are TGTGCCAGCAGTCCCGGGGGGAAGACCCAGTACTTC.

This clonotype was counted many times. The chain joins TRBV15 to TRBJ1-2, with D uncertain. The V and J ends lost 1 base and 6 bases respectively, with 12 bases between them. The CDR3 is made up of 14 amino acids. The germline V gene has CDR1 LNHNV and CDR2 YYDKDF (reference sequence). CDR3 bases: TGTGCCACCAGCAGAGGGTACAACGACCATGGCTACACCTTC. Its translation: CATSRGYNDHGYTF. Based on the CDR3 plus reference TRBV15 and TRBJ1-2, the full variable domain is DAMVIQNPRYQVTQFGKPVTLSCSQTLNHNVMYWYQQKSSQAPKLLFHYYDKDFNNEADTPDNFQSRRPNTSFCFLDIRSPGLGDTAMYLCATSRGYNDHGYTFGSGTRLTVV.

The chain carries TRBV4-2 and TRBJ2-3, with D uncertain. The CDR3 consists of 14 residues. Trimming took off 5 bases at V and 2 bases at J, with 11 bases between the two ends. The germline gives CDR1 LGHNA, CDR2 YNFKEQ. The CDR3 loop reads CASSLRGVTDTQYF. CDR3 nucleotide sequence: TGTGCCAGCAGCTTGCGCGGTGTCACAGATACGCAGTATTTT.

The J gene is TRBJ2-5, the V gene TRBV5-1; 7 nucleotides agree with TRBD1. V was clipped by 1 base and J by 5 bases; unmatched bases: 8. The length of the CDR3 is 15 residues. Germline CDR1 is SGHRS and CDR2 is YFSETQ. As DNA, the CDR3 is TGCGCCAGCAGCTTGCCGGGACAGAGTATCGAGACCCAGTACTTC. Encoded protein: CASSLPGQSIETQYF.

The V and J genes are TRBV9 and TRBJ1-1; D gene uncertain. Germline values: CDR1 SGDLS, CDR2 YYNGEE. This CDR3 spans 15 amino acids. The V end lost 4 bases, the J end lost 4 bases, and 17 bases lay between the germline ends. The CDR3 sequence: CASSQHDLSGTEAFF. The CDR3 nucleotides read TGTGCCAGCAGCCAGCACGACTTGAGTGGCACTGAAGCTTTCTTT.

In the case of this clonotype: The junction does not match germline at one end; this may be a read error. CDR3: CASSVPPLEETQYF. DNA for the CDR3: TGTGCCAGCAGCGTACCCCCTCTAGAAGAGACCCAGTACTTC. The chain employs TRBV10-2 and TRBJ2-5; no reliable D call. The V gene's germline CDR1 is WSHSY and CDR2 SAAADI. The CDR3 runs to 14 residues.

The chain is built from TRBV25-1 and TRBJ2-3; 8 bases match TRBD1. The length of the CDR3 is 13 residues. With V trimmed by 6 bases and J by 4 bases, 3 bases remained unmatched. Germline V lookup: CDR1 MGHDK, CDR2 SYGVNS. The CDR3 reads CASSQGAADTQYF. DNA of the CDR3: TGTGCCAGCAGCCAGGGGGCCGCAGATACGCAGTATTTT.

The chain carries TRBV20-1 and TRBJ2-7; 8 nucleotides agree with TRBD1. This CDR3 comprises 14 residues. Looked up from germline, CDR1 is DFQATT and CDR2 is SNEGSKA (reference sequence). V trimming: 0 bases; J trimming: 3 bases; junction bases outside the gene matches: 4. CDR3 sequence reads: CSARDSGQGYEQYF. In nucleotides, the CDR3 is TGCAGTGCTAGAGACTCCGGACAGGGCTACGAGCAGTACTTC.

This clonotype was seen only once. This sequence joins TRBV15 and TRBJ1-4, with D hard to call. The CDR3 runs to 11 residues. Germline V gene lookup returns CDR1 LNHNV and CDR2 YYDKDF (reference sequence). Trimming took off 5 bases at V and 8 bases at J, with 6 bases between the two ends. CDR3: CATSGQEKLFF. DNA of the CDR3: TGTGCCACCAGCGGTCAGGAAAAACTGTTTTTT.

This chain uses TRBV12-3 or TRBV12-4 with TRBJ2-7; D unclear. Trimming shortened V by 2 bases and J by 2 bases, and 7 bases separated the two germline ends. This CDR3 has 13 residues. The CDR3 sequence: CASSLQEPYEQYF. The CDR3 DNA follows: TGTGCCAGCAGTTTACAGGAACCCTACGAGCAGTACTTC.